Below, one T cell receptor beta chain is given with its context. The antigen is not known. V lost 0 bases and J lost 5, with 10 bases in between. Germline V gene lookup returns CDR1 LNHNV and CDR2 YYDKDF (reference sequence). CDR3 length: 14 residues. CD8+CD57+ cell expansion, shown by flow cytometry, had occurred in the patients selected for sequencing. Severe acquired aplastic anemia was present in all patients. The data derive from a study of CD8+CD57+ T cells in acquired aplastic anemia. Study in general: Sorted CD4+ and CD8+ cells gave a mean 3.2 ug DNA, range about 0.19 to 27.4 ug. Study observations and caveats: Sharing between patients and controls was observed for twenty-nine CD8+ CDR3 sequences. Simpson's diversity of CD8+ cells was not significantly different in patients compared with controls.

The study profiled TCR beta VDJ and CDR3 using genomic DNA as template. Each CDR3 protein is one row after TCRdb ran MiXCR on the reads. The table includes fewer than 200,000 distinct CDR3 sequences, less than 50% detected once. The material sequenced was sorted CD4+, CD8+, or CD8+CD57+ T cells (not recorded which) from PBMCs. The chain couples TRBV15 to TRBJ1-2; D gene ambiguous. The receptor was isolated from a human donor with aplastic anemia. CDR3 loop: CATSREGNLYGYTF. The CDR3 DNA reads as TGTGCCACCAGCAGAGAAGGGAATCTGTATGGCTACACCTTC.